The 22 T cell receptor beta chains in this list originate from one sample, sequenced in a study of vaccination and CD4 T cells after COVID-19. Oncomine TCR Beta short-read sequencing was applied to DNA from cultured CD4+ T cells. Genomic DNA was extracted from cultured CD4+ T cells. TCRdb recomputed calls from the PCR reads with MiXCR, one row per CDR3 protein. The table includes over 7,000 distinct CDR3 sequences, more than 35% detected once. What these receptors recognize is not known. Treatment indicated: roughly 10-day PBMC culture with coronavirus spike peptide pools or control peptides (ViraFEST assay). According to the study, CD4+ T cells from the unexposed donor were gathered ahead of the COVID-19 pandemic (2011-2018). The source material was CD4+ T cells from blood, cultured in vitro. Receptors originate from a human donor in good health.

This clonotype has more than one count but fewer than ten. The chain is built from TRBV27 and TRBJ1-1; 8 bases align to TRBD1. V gave up 8 bases and J gave up 11 bases; unmatched junction bases: 13. Germline V gene data show CDR1 as MNHEY and CDR2 as SMNVEV (reference sequence). There are 13 residues in the CDR3. The CDR3 DNA is TGTGCCAGCGCCCGACAGGGGAGTAGTGGGGCTTTCTTT. It translates to CASARQGSSGAFF.

This sequence joins TRBV15 and TRBJ2-7; D is possibly TRBD1 or TRBD2 (5 bases each). The germline V gene has CDR1 LNHNV and CDR2 YYDKDF (reference sequence). There are 13 residues in the CDR3. V shed 2 bases and J shed 6 bases, with 11 bases lying between them. The CDR3 DNA sequence: TGTGCCACCAGCAGAAGTCCGGGACCCGAGCAGTACTTC. Its protein product is CATSRSPGPEQYF.

This chain links TRBV6-1 with TRBJ2-7; D gene ambiguous. Germline assignment: CDR1 MNHNS and CDR2 SASEGT. Trimming removed 4 bases at V and 0 bases at J, with 7 bases between. The CDR3 is made up of 13 amino acids. The CDR3 region is CASSGVFSYEQYF. DNA of the CDR3: TGTGCCAGCAGTGGGGTTTTCTCCTACGAGCAGTACTTC.

The J gene is TRBJ2-7, the V gene TRBV20-1, with D uncertain. Trimming removed 3 bases at V and 1 base at J, with 7 bases between. CDR1 and CDR2 from the germline V gene are DFQATT and SNEGSKA (reference sequence). This CDR3 is built from 12 residues. The CDR3 coding sequence is TGCAGTGCTAGGGACCAATCCTACGAGCAGTACTTC. Encoded protein: CSARDQSYEQYF.

The J gene is TRBJ1-2, the V gene TRBV28; 7 bases agree with TRBD1. This CDR3 comprises 13 residues. J was trimmed by 12 bases and V by 6 bases; bases with no gene match: 13. CDR1 MDHEN and CDR2 SYDVKM come from the germline V gene. In DNA form, the CDR3 reads TGTGCCAGCAGCCCAAACAGGGGACTGGGTAACACCTTC. It codes for CASSPNRGLGNTF.

This clonotype was seen a handful of times. The V call is TRBV27, the J call TRBJ1-5; D is unclear. The germline CDR1 and CDR2 sequences are MNHEY and SMNVEV (reference sequence). Trimming shortened V by 4 bases and J by 3 bases, and 7 bases separated the two germline ends. This CDR3 is 13 amino acids long. The CDR3, as DNA: TGTGCCAGCAGTTCCCAGGTCAATCAGCCCCAGCATTTT. It translates to CASSSQVNQPQHF.

This clonotype was seen more than once but under ten times. This chain links TRBV20-1 with TRBJ2-1; 7 bases agree with TRBD2. V shed 6 bases and J 9 bases; nucleotides not matched to a gene: 5. This CDR3 comprises 11 residues. CDR1 and CDR2 (germline): DFQATT, SNEGSKA (reference sequence). The CDR3 DNA is TGCAGTGCCCCGCGGGAGTCTGAGCAGTTCTTC. It yields the protein CSAPRESEQFF.

This clonotype was detected a few times. The V call is TRBV4-3, the J call TRBJ1-2; D gene ambiguous. Trimming removed 0 bases at V and 0 bases at J, with 14 bases between. Germline values: CDR1 LGHNA, CDR2 YSLEER. The CDR3 spans 17 residues. CDR3 loop: CASSQDSGFEANYGYTF. CDR3 DNA sequence: TGCGCCAGCAGCCAAGATTCAGGTTTTGAAGCTAACTATGGCTACACCTTC.

This clonotype has only a few counts. This rearrangement joins TRBV15 to TRBJ1-1; possibly TRBD1 for D (5 bases). Germline values: CDR1 LNHNV, CDR2 YYDKDF (reference sequence). V was trimmed by 0 bases and J by 2 bases, leaving 10 bases between them. The CDR3 is made up of 15 amino acids. DNA for the CDR3: TGTGCCACCAGCAGAGATCCCCAGGGTAACACTGAAGCTTTCTTT. As protein: CATSRDPQGNTEAFF.

The CDR3 reads CASSSGRRGGRAEAFF. CDR3 DNA sequence: TGTGCCAGCAGTAGCGGGAGAAGGGGTGGACGCGCTGAAGCTTTCTTT. The gene calls are TRBV6-1 and TRBJ1-1; maybe TRBD1 (5 bases). The V end was cut by 5 bases, the J end by 6 bases, with 22 bases between. The CDR3 length is 16 residues. Germline V gene lookup returns CDR1 MNHNS and CDR2 SASEGT.

CDR3 residues: CASSLGGGYTEAFF. The DNA of the CDR3 is TGTGCCAGCAGTTTAGGAGGGGGCTACACTGAAGCTTTCTTT. The chain carries TRBV28 and TRBJ1-1, with TRBD1 matching 7 bases. The J segment lost 3 bases and the V segment lost 2 bases, leaving 3 bases of the junction unmatched. Germline V gives CDR1 MDHEN, CDR2 SYDVKM. The length of the CDR3 is 14 residues.

A few counts support this clonotype. The CDR3 DNA sequence: TGCAGTGCTAGAGATCCCAGGGGAAAGCCCCAGCATTTT. It specifies CSARDPRGKPQHF. V and J are TRBV20-1 and TRBJ1-5, with a possible D match to TRBD1 (6 bases). The germline V and J ends were trimmed by 0 bases and 8 bases, with 11 bases remaining between them. Germline V gives CDR1 DFQATT, CDR2 SNEGSKA (reference sequence). The CDR3 sequence is 13 residues long.

J is TRBJ2-2 and V is TRBV5-5; tentatively, D is TRBD1 (6 bases). Trimming took off 1 base at V and 7 bases at J, with 17 bases between the two ends. Germline V gene data show CDR1 as SGHKS and CDR2 as YYEKEE (reference sequence). CDR3 length equals 16 residues. CDR3 nucleotide sequence: TGTGCCAGCAGCTTGCCACCTCAGGGGTTCGGCGGGGAGCTGTTTTTT. Protein: CASSLPPQGFGGELFF. Full variable domain (remainder filled in from reference TRBV5-5 and TRBJ2-2): DAGVTQSPTHLIKTRGQQVTLRCSPISGHKSVSWYQQVLGQGPQFIFQYYEKEERGRGNFPDRFSARQFPNYSSELNVNALLLGDSALYLCASSLPPQGFGGELFFGEGSRLTVL.

This clonotype showed up just a few times. The V gene is TRBV15, the J gene TRBJ2-7; D might be TRBD2 (5 bases). V lost 5 bases and J lost 1, with 15 bases in between. The CDR3 runs to 15 residues. CDR1 LNHNV and CDR2 YYDKDF come from the germline V gene (reference sequence). DNA of the CDR3: TGTGCCACCAGCCCCCGCCTAGGAGGATCCTACGAGCAGTACTTC. Encoded protein: CATSPRLGGSYEQYF.

The chain couples TRBV6-2 or TRBV6-3 to TRBJ1-5, with 11 bases fitting TRBD1. CDR3 size: 18 residues. The germline V gene has CDR1 MNHEY and CDR2 SVGEGT. V was pared by 5 bases and J by 2 bases, with 11 bases of the junction left unmatched. CDR3 nucleotide sequence: TGTGCCAGCAGTCCCGGACAGGGGGCTCCGATTGGCAATCAGCCCCAGCATTTT. It codes for CASSPGQGAPIGNQPQHF.

The genes are TRBV28 and TRBJ2-3, with 9 positions matching TRBD1. The junction had 17 bases not matched to a gene; V was cut back by 3 bases and J by 4 bases. The CDR3 covers 19 residues. Germline assignment: CDR1 MDHEN and CDR2 SYDVKM. For the CDR3, the DNA is TGTGCCAGCAGTTTGGGGGGGCGCGCCGGACAGGGGTATGCAGATACGCAGTATTTT. It is translated as CASSLGGRAGQGYADTQYF.

V and J are TRBV20-1 and TRBJ2-4; the D is unclear. The CDR3 length is 10 residues. Germline CDR1 reads DFQATT; CDR2 reads SNEGSKA (reference sequence). CDR3 protein: CSVHGDIQYF. Here the CDR3 DNA reads TGCAGCGTTCACGGAGACATTCAGTACTTC.

The V gene is TRBV6-5, the J gene TRBJ1-3; tentative D call: TRBD1 (5 bases). The CDR3 loop spans 15 amino acids. CDR1 and CDR2 (germline): MNHEY, SVGAGI. V dropped 0 bases and J dropped 2 bases, with 8 bases sitting between them. The CDR3 DNA sequence: TGTGCCAGCAGTTACTCTGGCAGGGCTGGAAACACCATATATTTT. Encoded protein: CASSYSGRAGNTIYF.

The chain couples TRBV28 to TRBJ2-4; possible D gene TRBD2, 6 bases. Germline loops: CDR1 MDHEN, CDR2 SYDVKM. Trimming pared 6 bases from V and 1 base from J, leaving 10 bases between. The CDR3 length is 14 residues. The CDR3 nucleotides read TGTGCCAGCAGGGGAGGTCCGGCCAAAAACATTCAGTACTTC. This codes for CASRGGPAKNIQYF.

This clonotype was counted between two and nine times. This chain links TRBV6-5 with TRBJ2-5; D is perhaps TRBD2 (5 bases). Germline V CDR1 and CDR2: MNHEY, SVGAGI. V lost 0 bases and J lost 2, with 7 bases in between. This CDR3 contains 14 residues. For the CDR3, the DNA is TGTGCCAGCAGTTACTCTCCGGGGCAAGAGACCCAGTACTTC. As protein: CASSYSPGQETQYF.

Only a few counts were recorded for this clonotype. The V and J genes are TRBV27 and TRBJ1-2; D call uncertain. Germline V lookup: CDR1 MNHEY, CDR2 SMNVEV (reference sequence). This CDR3 is built from 17 residues. The V gene lost 3 bases and the J gene lost 0 bases, with 17 bases spanning the gap. The CDR3 is CASSFSPSSTANYGYTF. Here the CDR3 DNA reads TGTGCCAGCAGTTTCAGCCCGTCCTCAACCGCTAACTATGGCTACACCTTC.

This clonotype has more than one count but fewer than ten. This sequence joins TRBV6-2 or TRBV6-3 and TRBJ1-2; 7 bases are shared with TRBD1. The V segment lost 4 bases and the J segment 2 bases; nucleotides outside the gene matches: 1. CDR1 is MNHEY, CDR2 SVGEGT, per germline. This CDR3 is 13 amino acids long. The CDR3 DNA is TGTGCCAGCAGTTCGACAGGGAACTATGGCTACACCTTC. Protein product: CASSSTGNYGYTF.